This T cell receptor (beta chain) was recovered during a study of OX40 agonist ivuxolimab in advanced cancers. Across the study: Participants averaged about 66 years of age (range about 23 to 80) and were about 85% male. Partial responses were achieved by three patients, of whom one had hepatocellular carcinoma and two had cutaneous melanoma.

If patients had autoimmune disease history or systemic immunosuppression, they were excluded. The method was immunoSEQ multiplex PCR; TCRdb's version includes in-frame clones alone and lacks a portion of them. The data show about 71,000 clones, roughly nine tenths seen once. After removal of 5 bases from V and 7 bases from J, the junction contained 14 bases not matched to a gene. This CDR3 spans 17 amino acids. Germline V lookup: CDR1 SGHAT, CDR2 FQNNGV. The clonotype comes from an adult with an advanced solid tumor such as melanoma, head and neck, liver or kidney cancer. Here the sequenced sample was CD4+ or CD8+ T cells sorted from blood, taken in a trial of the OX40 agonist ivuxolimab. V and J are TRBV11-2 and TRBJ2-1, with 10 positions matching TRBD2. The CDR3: CASSPPPSGRVGNEQFF. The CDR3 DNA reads TGTGCCAGCAGCCCACCCCCTAGCGGGAGAGTAGGGAATGAGCAGTTCTTC.